This TCR beta chain was profiled in a study of OX40 agonist ivuxolimab in advanced cancers. The assay was immunoSEQ multiplex PCR, and TCRdb's table has in-frame clones only and misses some. The sample has around 80,000 clones, about nine tenths seen once; the top ten hold over 0.15%. Trimming shortened V by 6 bases and J by 8 bases, and 10 bases separated the two germline ends. CDR3 length equals 11 residues. In germline, CDR1 is MNHNS, CDR2 SASEGT. This clone came up once. Its specificity is not known. Study-wide results and caveats: More expanded clones were seen, on average, in CD8+ T cells than in CD4+.

This TCR came from an adult with an advanced solid tumor such as melanoma, head and neck, liver or kidney cancer. The chain combines TRBV6-1 with TRBJ1-2, with D hard to call. The sequencing here drew on CD4+ or CD8+ T cells sorted from blood, taken in a trial of the OX40 agonist ivuxolimab. The CDR3: CASSQLLGYTF. CDR3 nucleotide sequence: TGTGCCAGCAGCCAACTCTTAGGCTACACCTTC.